The next 15 T cell receptor beta chains were all read from a single sample in a study of blood T cells in healthy people across ages. Together with a sample-barcoded 5' primer, a J-beta primer mix was included in a second PCR lasting about 6 to 11 cycles. TCRdb passed the 5' RACE reads through MiXCR, listing each CDR3 protein once. The repertoire holds about 1,500,000 distinct CDR3 sequences, with around two fifths as singletons. Sequencing was carried out using blood. The receptors were sampled from a woman in her late teens or twenties in good health.

The chain employs TRBV10-2 and TRBJ1-2; a weak D match, TRBD1 (6 bases). There are 13 residues in the CDR3. Germline assignment: CDR1 WSHSY and CDR2 SAAADI. Deletions cut 3 bases from V and 6 bases from J, with 11 bases between. CDR3 amino acids: CASSDRGEDGYTF. The DNA of the CDR3 is TGCGCCAGCAGTGATAGGGGGGAAGATGGCTACACCTTC.

The rearrangement links TRBV27 to TRBJ1-5, with D perhaps TRBD1 (6 bases). The CDR3 consists of 15 residues. Trimming pared 2 bases from V and 1 base from J, leaving 9 bases between. Germline CDR1 is MNHEY and CDR2 is SMNVEV (reference sequence). The CDR3, as DNA: TGTGCCAGCAGTTTAACAGGGATGAGCAATCAGCCCCAGCATTTT. Its protein is CASSLTGMSNQPQHF.

Only a few counts were recorded for this clonotype. The rearrangement joins TRBV5-1 to TRBJ2-3; D is perhaps TRBD2 (7 bases). Germline V gene lookup returns CDR1 SGHRS and CDR2 YFSETQ. CDR3 length equals 15 residues. V lost 2 bases, J lost 2 bases, and 12 bases lay in between. CDR3 in DNA: TGCGCCAGCAGCTTTTGGGGGGGCCCCACAGATACGCAGTATTTT. Residues: CASSFWGGPTDTQYF.

V is TRBV12-3 or TRBV12-4 and J is TRBJ1-4, with 7 bases lining up with TRBD1. The CDR3 loop spans 15 amino acids. Losses at the gene ends were 6 bases for V and 4 bases for J; bases not matched to a gene: 8. CDR3 nucleotide sequence: TGTGCCAGCAGGCCCGGACAGGCGAGTAATGAAAAACTGTTTTTT. The encoded protein is CASRPGQASNEKLFF.

The chain carries TRBV12-3 or TRBV12-4 and TRBJ2-7; a possible D gene is TRBD2 (5 bases). This CDR3 contains 13 residues. V gave up 3 bases and J gave up 3 bases, with 9 bases separating them. The CDR3 is CASSFGKIYEQYF. Written as DNA, the CDR3 is TGTGCCAGCAGTTTCGGGAAGATCTACGAGCAGTACTTC.

This chain links TRBV7-8 with TRBJ2-3, with 9 bases matching TRBD2. The CDR3 is 17 residues long. The V segment lost 0 bases and the J segment 1 base; nucleotides outside the gene matches: 5. CDR1 and CDR2 from the germline V gene are SGHVS and FQNEAQ. CDR3 coding DNA: TGTGCCAGCAGCTTAGCGCAGGCGGGGGGGGGCACAGATACGCAGTATTTT. It specifies CASSLAQAGGGTDTQYF.

This sequence joins TRBV5-1 and TRBJ1-5; D possibly corresponds to TRBD1 (5 bases). V lost 0 bases, J lost 7 bases, and 14 bases lay in between. CDR1 SGHRS and CDR2 YFSETQ come from the germline V gene. The CDR3 covers 15 residues. DNA for the CDR3: TGCGCCAGCAGCTTGGGGCCGGAGCCAGGGCAGCCCCAGCATTTT. It is translated as CASSLGPEPGQPQHF.

The V and J genes are TRBV6-5 and TRBJ1-2; D call uncertain. V lost 4 bases to trimming and J lost 8 bases, with 17 bases between them. Germline assignment: CDR1 MNHEY and CDR2 SVGAGI. The CDR3 runs to 14 residues. CDR3 residues: CASSSHERWGGYTF. CDR3 DNA: TGTGCCAGCAGTTCCCACGAGCGGTGGGGAGGCTACACCTTC.

The V and J genes are TRBV6-5 and TRBJ1-1; D might be TRBD1 (6 bases). Trimming pared 3 bases from V and 0 bases from J, leaving 14 bases between. CDR3 length: 16 residues. CDR1 is MNHEY, CDR2 SVGAGI, per germline. For the CDR3, the DNA is TGTGCCAGCAGTTATACCCACCGGGACATGAACACTGAAGCTTTCTTT. It yields the protein CASSYTHRDMNTEAFF.

The chain couples TRBV29-1 to TRBJ2-7, with 11 positions matching TRBD1. The CDR3 loop spans 14 amino acids. The germline CDR1 and CDR2 sequences are SQVTM and ANQGSEA. Trimming at V came to 6 bases and at J to 2 bases, leaving 6 bases not matched to a gene. This chain's CDR3 is CSVSDRGPTYEQYF. CDR3 nucleotides: TGCAGCGTCTCGGACAGGGGGCCTACCTACGAGCAGTACTTC.

Turning to this clonotype: Since a much larger clone is just one base distant, this may be a read error. This chain joins TRBV27 and TRBJ2-5; D is unresolved. Germline V gene sequence: CDR1 MNHEY, CDR2 SMNVEV (reference sequence). The CDR3 has 13 residues. CDR3 nucleotide sequence: TGTGCCGGCAGTTCTAGGACGGAGGAGACCCAGTACTTC. Its translation is CAGSSRTEETQYF.

The V gene is TRBV2, the J gene TRBJ2-7, with D possibly TRBD2 on 6 matching bases. Trimming cost V 7 bases and J 7 bases, with 14 bases left between them. CDR1 is SNHLY and CDR2 is FYNNEI in the germline V gene. The CDR3 contains 12 residues. Here the CDR3 reads CASIIGAGEQYF. The CDR3 nucleotides are TGTGCCAGCATCATCGGGGCGGGAGAGCAGTACTTC. Combining the CDR3 with reference TRBV2 and TRBJ2-7 gives the whole variable domain EPEVTQTPSHQVTQMGQEVILRCVPISNHLYFYWYRQILGQKVEFLVSFYNNEISEKSEIFDDQFSVERPDGSNFTLKIRSTKLEDSAMYFCASIIGAGEQYFGPGTRLTVT.

This clonotype showed up just once. The chain is built from TRBV12-3 or TRBV12-4 and TRBJ2-5, with 10 positions matching TRBD2. This CDR3 contains 16 residues. The V and J ends lost 3 bases and 1 base, in that order; junction bases with no gene match: 5. CDR3 DNA: TGTGCCAGCAGTTTTAATAGCGGGAGGCCCCAAGAGACCCAGTACTTC. Amino acid sequence: CASSFNSGRPQETQYF.

The J gene is TRBJ1-5, the V gene TRBV12-3 or TRBV12-4, with a weak D call TRBD1 (6 bases). CDR3 length: 15 residues. The V gene lost 2 bases and the J gene lost 5 bases, with 13 bases spanning the gap. CDR3 loop: CASSLMAGVHQPQHF. The CDR3 DNA sequence: TGTGCCAGCAGTTTAATGGCAGGGGTTCATCAGCCCCAGCATTTT.

This chain uses TRBV6-1 with TRBJ2-7; D possibly matches TRBD1 or TRBD2 (5 bases each). V lost 5 bases to trimming and J lost 2 bases, with 13 bases between them. This CDR3 has 14 amino acids. The V gene's germline CDR1 is MNHNS and CDR2 SASEGT. The CDR3 loop is CASSTGTVAYEQYF. The CDR3 DNA reads TGTGCCAGCAGTACCGGGACGGTCGCCTACGAGCAGTACTTC.